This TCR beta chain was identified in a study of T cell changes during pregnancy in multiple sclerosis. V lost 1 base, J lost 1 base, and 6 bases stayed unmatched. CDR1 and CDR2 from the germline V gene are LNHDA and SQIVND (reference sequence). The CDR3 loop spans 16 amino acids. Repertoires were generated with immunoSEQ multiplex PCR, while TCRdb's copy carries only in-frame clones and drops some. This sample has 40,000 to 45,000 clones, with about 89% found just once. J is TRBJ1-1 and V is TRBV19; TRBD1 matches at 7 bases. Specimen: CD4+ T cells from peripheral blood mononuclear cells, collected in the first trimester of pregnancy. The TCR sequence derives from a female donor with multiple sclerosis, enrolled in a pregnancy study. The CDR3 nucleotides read TGTGCCAGTAGTATAGTGGCAGGGGGTGCGAACACTGAAGCTTTCTTT. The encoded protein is CASSIVAGGANTEAFF.